A selection of T cell receptor beta chains follows, all from one sample in a study of shared clonotypes between healthy human individuals. TCRdb's copy holds only in-frame clones and misses some; the assay was immunoSEQ multiplex PCR. In the table there are 950,000 to 1,100,000 clones, about 77% of which are singletons. The sequenced sample was memory CD4+ T cells sorted from blood. All receptors derive from a man aged 18-30 years in good health. Each CDR3 is given with its conserved first and last residue. A D gene is named only where the DNA matches it firmly. Clone size is not always given. Where it is, it says once, few, many or a class for expanded clones.

j_call: TRBJ2-3
v_call: TRBV5-1
clone_size: .
cdr3_length: 16
d_call: TRBD2
cdr3_aa: CASSLTSGRVTDTQYF
cdr3_nt: TGCGCCAGCAGCTTGACTAGCGGGAGGGTTACAGATACGCAGTATTTT

j_call: TRBJ1-3
v_call: TRBV5-6
clone_size: .
cdr3_length: 16
d_call: .
cdr3_aa: CASSSQQLDSGNTIYF
cdr3_nt: TGTGCCAGCAGCTCCCAACAGCTAGACTCTGGAAACACCATATATTTT

j_call: TRBJ2-2
v_call: TRBV9
clone_size: .
cdr3_length: 16
d_call: .
cdr3_aa: CASTQGNRANTGELFF
cdr3_nt: TGTGCCAGCACCCAGGGGAACAGAGCGAACACCGGGGAGCTGTTTTTT

j_call: TRBJ2-7
v_call: TRBV7-8
clone_size: .
cdr3_length: 15
d_call: TRBD2
cdr3_aa: CASSARGGGSYEQYF
cdr3_nt: TGTGCCAGCAGCGCCCGCGGGGGAGGTTCCTACGAGCAGTACTTC

j_call: TRBJ1-5
v_call: TRBV19
clone_size: .
cdr3_length: 14
d_call: .
cdr3_aa: CASSRGSQGQPQHF
cdr3_nt: TGTGCCAGTAGTAGAGGCTCTCAGGGTCAGCCCCAGCATTTT

j_call: TRBJ1-6
v_call: TRBV19
clone_size: few
cdr3_length: 15
d_call: .
cdr3_aa: CASSSGLGGNSPLHF
cdr3_nt: TGTGCCAGTAGTAGTGGGCTAGGGGGAAATTCACCCCTCCACTTT

j_call: TRBJ2-3
v_call: TRBV7-2
clone_size: .
cdr3_length: 18
d_call: TRBD2
cdr3_aa: CASSSQQLAGGPPDTQYF
cdr3_nt: TGTGCCAGCAGCTCCCAACAACTAGCGGGAGGGCCGCCAGATACGCAGTATTTT

j_call: TRBJ2-1
v_call: TRBV19
clone_size: once
cdr3_length: 12
d_call: .
cdr3_aa: CASSAGYNEQFF
cdr3_nt: TGTGCCAGTAGTGCAGGCTACAATGAGCAGTTCTTC

j_call: TRBJ2-3
v_call: TRBV6-1
clone_size: once
cdr3_length: 14
d_call: .
cdr3_aa: CASSGRGFTDTQYF
cdr3_nt: TGTGCCAGCAGTGGGAGGGGATTTACAGATACGCAGTATTTT

j_call: TRBJ1-2
v_call: TRBV5-8
clone_size: .
cdr3_length: 14
d_call: .
cdr3_aa: CASSSGGRSYGYTF
cdr3_nt: TGTGCCAGCAGCTCCGGGGGGCGCAGCTATGGCTACACCTTC

j_call: TRBJ1-2
v_call: TRBV11-2
clone_size: .
cdr3_length: 14
d_call: TRBD1
cdr3_aa: CASRASGQGVGYTF
cdr3_nt: TGTGCCAGCAGGGCCTCGGGGCAGGGGGTTGGCTACACCTTC

j_call: TRBJ2-1
v_call: TRBV10-3
clone_size: .
cdr3_length: 16
d_call: TRBD2
cdr3_aa: CAISGTSGKTYNEQFF
cdr3_nt: TGTGCCATCAGTGGGACTAGCGGGAAGACCTACAATGAGCAGTTCTTC

j_call: TRBJ2-1
v_call: TRBV19
clone_size: .
cdr3_length: 13
d_call: .
cdr3_aa: CASSMGWRNEQFF
cdr3_nt: TGTGCCAGTAGTATGGGCTGGAGGAATGAGCAGTTCTTC

j_call: TRBJ2-7
v_call: TRBV19
clone_size: few
cdr3_length: 13
d_call: .
cdr3_aa: CASSTGVGYEQYF
cdr3_nt: TGTGCCAGTAGTACCGGAGTCGGCTACGAGCAGTACTTC

j_call: TRBJ1-1
v_call: TRBV27
clone_size: .
cdr3_length: 13
d_call: .
cdr3_aa: CASRWIGGSEAFF
cdr3_nt: TGTGCCAGCAGATGGATCGGGGGTTCTGAAGCTTTCTTT

j_call: TRBJ2-3
v_call: TRBV20-1
clone_size: few
cdr3_length: 8
d_call: .
cdr3_aa: CSTDTQYF
cdr3_nt: TGCAGCACAGATACGCAGTATTTT

j_call: TRBJ2-7
v_call: TRBV19
clone_size: .
cdr3_length: 14
d_call: TRBD1
cdr3_aa: CASSTGTGNYEQYF
cdr3_nt: TGTGCCAGTAGTACCGGGACAGGGAACTACGAGCAGTACTTC

j_call: TRBJ2-1
v_call: TRBV13
clone_size: .
cdr3_length: 16
d_call: TRBD1
cdr3_aa: CASSLEQGSSYNEQFF
cdr3_nt: TGTGCCAGCAGCTTAGAACAGGGGAGCTCCTACAATGAGCAGTTCTTC

j_call: TRBJ2-7
v_call: TRBV5-5
clone_size: .
cdr3_length: 15
d_call: .
cdr3_aa: CASSAARMEVGEQYF
cdr3_nt: TGTGCCAGCAGCGCGGCTAGGATGGAGGTGGGCGAGCAGTACTTC

j_call: TRBJ2-3
v_call: TRBV28
clone_size: .
cdr3_length: 14
d_call: TRBD2
cdr3_aa: CASSRLAGTDTQYF
cdr3_nt: TGTGCCAGCAGCCGACTAGCGGGGACAGATACGCAGTATTTT

j_call: TRBJ2-4
v_call: TRBV19
clone_size: few
cdr3_length: 16
d_call: .
cdr3_aa: CASSTDRLSSKNIQYF
cdr3_nt: TGTGCCAGTAGTACCGACAGGCTATCGTCCAAAAACATTCAGTACTTC

j_call: TRBJ1-3
v_call: TRBV5-1
clone_size: .
cdr3_length: 13
d_call: .
cdr3_aa: CASSPLSGNTIYF
cdr3_nt: TGCGCCAGCAGCCCCTTATCTGGAAACACCATATATTTT

j_call: TRBJ2-1
v_call: TRBV19
clone_size: .
cdr3_length: 12
d_call: .
cdr3_aa: CARPVWDNEQFF
cdr3_nt: TGTGCCAGACCCGTTTGGGACAATGAGCAGTTCTTC

j_call: TRBJ1-1
v_call: TRBV5-1
clone_size: once
cdr3_length: 14
d_call: .
cdr3_aa: CASSPTGENTEAFF
cdr3_nt: TGCGCCAGCTCCCCCACAGGAGAGAACACTGAAGCTTTCTTT

j_call: TRBJ2-7
v_call: TRBV9
clone_size: .
cdr3_length: 14
d_call: .
cdr3_aa: CASSPSSTLYEQYF
cdr3_nt: TGTGCCAGCAGCCCCTCTTCTACCCTCTACGAGCAGTACTTC

j_call: TRBJ1-5
v_call: TRBV19
clone_size: few
cdr3_length: 16
d_call: .
cdr3_aa: CASSTFGQLSNQPQHF
cdr3_nt: TGTGCCAGTAGTACTTTCGGACAGCTGAGCAATCAGCCCCAGCATTTT

j_call: TRBJ1-2
v_call: TRBV19
clone_size: .
cdr3_length: 16
d_call: .
cdr3_aa: CASSIDRWRILDGYTF
cdr3_nt: TGTGCCAGTAGTATAGATCGGTGGCGGATCCTAGATGGCTACACCTTC

j_call: TRBJ1-5
v_call: TRBV6-5
clone_size: .
cdr3_length: 13
d_call: .
cdr3_aa: CASSRTSNQPQHF
cdr3_nt: TGTGCCAGCAGCCGAACTAGCAATCAGCCCCAGCATTTT

j_call: TRBJ1-2
v_call: TRBV6-5
clone_size: .
cdr3_length: 15
d_call: .
cdr3_aa: CASSFGQKLSYGYTF
cdr3_nt: TGTGCCAGCAGTTTCGGACAGAAACTATCGTATGGCTACACCTTC

j_call: TRBJ2-5
v_call: TRBV5-5
clone_size: .
cdr3_length: 14
d_call: .
cdr3_aa: CASSLGRIQETQYF
cdr3_nt: TGTGCCAGCAGCTTGGGGCGGATCCAAGAGACCCAGTACTTC

j_call: TRBJ1-1
v_call: TRBV7-2
clone_size: .
cdr3_length: 14
d_call: TRBD1
cdr3_aa: CASNLQGVGTEAFF
cdr3_nt: TGTGCCAGCAACCTACAGGGGGTGGGCACTGAAGCTTTCTTT

j_call: TRBJ2-5
v_call: TRBV18
clone_size: .
cdr3_length: 14
d_call: TRBD2
cdr3_aa: CASSPREGSETQYF
cdr3_nt: TGTGCCAGCTCACCGAGGGAGGGATCAGAGACCCAGTACTTC

j_call: TRBJ2-1
v_call: TRBV7-2
clone_size: .
cdr3_length: 15
d_call: .
cdr3_aa: CASSLSWGTYNEQFF
cdr3_nt: TGTGCCAGCAGCTTATCGTGGGGGACCTACAATGAGCAGTTCTTC

j_call: TRBJ2-5
v_call: TRBV7-5
clone_size: .
cdr3_length: 16
d_call: .
cdr3_aa: CARSSYSGSEDETQYF
cdr3_nt: TGTGCCAGAAGCTCTTATAGCGGGAGTGAAGACGAGACCCAGTACTTC

j_call: TRBJ1-5
v_call: TRBV5-4
clone_size: .
cdr3_length: 14
d_call: .
cdr3_aa: CASSQGGVNQPQHF
cdr3_nt: TGTGCCAGCAGCCAAGGGGGTGTAAATCAGCCCCAGCATTTT

j_call: TRBJ1-1
v_call: TRBV5-1
clone_size: .
cdr3_length: 15
d_call: .
cdr3_aa: CASSLVGSLNTEAFF
cdr3_nt: TGCGCCAGCAGCTTGGTGGGTTCACTGAACACTGAAGCTTTCTTT

j_call: TRBJ2-5
v_call: TRBV30
clone_size: once
cdr3_length: 13
d_call: TRBD2
cdr3_aa: CAWSLAGGETQYF
cdr3_nt: TGTGCCTGGAGTCTAGCGGGAGGAGAGACCCAGTACTTC

j_call: TRBJ2-7
v_call: TRBV30
clone_size: .
cdr3_length: 13
d_call: TRBD2
cdr3_aa: CAPRGGAGYEQYF
cdr3_nt: TGTGCCCCTAGGGGAGGGGCAGGGTACGAGCAGTACTTC

j_call: TRBJ1-6
v_call: TRBV5-5
clone_size: .
cdr3_length: 15
d_call: .
cdr3_aa: CASSSWVGGTGPLHF
cdr3_nt: TGTGCCAGCAGCTCCTGGGTCGGGGGGACGGGACCCCTCCACTTT

j_call: TRBJ2-7
v_call: TRBV5-4
clone_size: .
cdr3_length: 15
d_call: TRBD2
cdr3_aa: CASSLGRDYPYEQYF
cdr3_nt: TGTGCCAGCAGTCTAGGCCGGGACTACCCTTACGAGCAGTACTTC

j_call: TRBJ2-3
v_call: TRBV18
clone_size: once
cdr3_length: 13
d_call: .
cdr3_aa: CASSPNRENTQYF
cdr3_nt: TGTGCCAGCTCGCCAAACAGGGAGAATACGCAGTATTTT

j_call: TRBJ1-6
v_call: TRBV4-3
clone_size: .
cdr3_length: 13
d_call: TRBD1
cdr3_aa: CASSQGRTGTLHF
cdr3_nt: TGCGCCAGCAGCCAAGGTCGGACAGGGACGCTCCACTTT

j_call: TRBJ2-2
v_call: TRBV7-2
clone_size: many
cdr3_length: 15
d_call: TRBD1
cdr3_aa: CASSSGGGDTGELFF
cdr3_nt: TGTGCCAGCAGCTCAGGGGGTGGGGACACCGGGGAGCTGTTTTTT

j_call: TRBJ2-1
v_call: TRBV2
clone_size: once
cdr3_length: 16
d_call: .
cdr3_aa: CASLIQLGQTYNEQFF
cdr3_nt: TGTGCCAGTCTTATACAATTGGGACAAACCTACAATGAGCAGTTCTTC

j_call: TRBJ2-7
v_call: TRBV4-3
clone_size: .
cdr3_length: 16
d_call: TRBD2
cdr3_aa: CASSQDTSAPSYEQYF
cdr3_nt: TGCGCCAGCAGCCAAGATACTAGCGCCCCCTCCTACGAGCAGTACTTC

j_call: TRBJ1-3
v_call: TRBV11-2
clone_size: .
cdr3_length: 14
d_call: .
cdr3_aa: CASSSTGAGNTIYF
cdr3_nt: TGTGCCAGCAGCTCGACGGGGGCTGGAAACACCATATATTTT

j_call: TRBJ1-1
v_call: TRBV2
clone_size: .
cdr3_length: 13
d_call: .
cdr3_aa: CASMPEAESTAFF
cdr3_nt: TGTGCCAGCATGCCAGAGGCGGAGTCCACCGCTTTCTTT

j_call: TRBJ1-2
v_call: TRBV28
clone_size: .
cdr3_length: 14
d_call: .
cdr3_aa: CASSFIQERGGYTF
cdr3_nt: TGTGCCAGCAGTTTCATCCAGGAGAGAGGCGGCTACACCTTC

j_call: TRBJ2-7
v_call: TRBV11-2
clone_size: .
cdr3_length: 16
d_call: TRBD2
cdr3_aa: CASSPRWLAGSSEQYF
cdr3_nt: TGTGCCAGCAGCCCCAGGTGGCTAGCGGGAAGTAGCGAGCAGTACTTC

j_call: TRBJ1-6
v_call: TRBV5-1
clone_size: .
cdr3_length: 14
d_call: .
cdr3_aa: CASSSGPDNSPLHF
cdr3_nt: TGCGCCAGCAGCTCCGGACCGGATAATTCACCCCTCCACTTT